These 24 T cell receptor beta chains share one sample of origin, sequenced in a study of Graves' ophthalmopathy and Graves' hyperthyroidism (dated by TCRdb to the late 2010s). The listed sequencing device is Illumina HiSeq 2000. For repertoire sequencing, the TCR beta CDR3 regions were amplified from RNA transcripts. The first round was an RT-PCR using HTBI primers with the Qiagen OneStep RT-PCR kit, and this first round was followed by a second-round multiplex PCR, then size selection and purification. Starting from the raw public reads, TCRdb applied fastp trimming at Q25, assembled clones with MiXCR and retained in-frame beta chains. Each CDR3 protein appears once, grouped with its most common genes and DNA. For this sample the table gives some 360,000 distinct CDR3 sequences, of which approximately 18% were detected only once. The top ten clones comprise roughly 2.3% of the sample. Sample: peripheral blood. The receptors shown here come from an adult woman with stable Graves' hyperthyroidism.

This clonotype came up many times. The CDR3 region has the DNA TGTGCCAGCAGTCTGACTAGCGGGAGGGACCAAGAGACCCAGTACTTC. This codes for CASSLTSGRDQETQYF. This sequence joins TRBV28 and TRBJ2-5; 14 bases line up with TRBD2. This CDR3 has 16 residues. In germline, CDR1 is MDHEN, CDR2 SYDVKM. V lost 5 bases and J lost 0; bases outside the gene matches: 2.

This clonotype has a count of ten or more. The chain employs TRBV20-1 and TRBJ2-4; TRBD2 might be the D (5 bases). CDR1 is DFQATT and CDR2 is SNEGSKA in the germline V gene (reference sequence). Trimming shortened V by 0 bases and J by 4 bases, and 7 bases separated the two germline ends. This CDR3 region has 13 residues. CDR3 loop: CSARESGKNIQYF. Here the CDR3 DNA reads TGCAGTGCTAGAGAGTCGGGGAAAAACATTCAGTACTTC.

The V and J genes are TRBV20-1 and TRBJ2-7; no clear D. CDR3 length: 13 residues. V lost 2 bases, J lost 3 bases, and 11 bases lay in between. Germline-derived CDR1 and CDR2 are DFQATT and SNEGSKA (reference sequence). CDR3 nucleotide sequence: TGCAGTGCTAGACCACCGGTCCTCTACGAGCAGTACTTC. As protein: CSARPPVLYEQYF.

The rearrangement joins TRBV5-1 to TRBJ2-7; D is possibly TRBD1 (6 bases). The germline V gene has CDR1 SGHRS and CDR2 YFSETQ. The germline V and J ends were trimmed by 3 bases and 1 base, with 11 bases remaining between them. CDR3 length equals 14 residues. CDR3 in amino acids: CASSYRERSYEQYF. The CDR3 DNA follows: TGCGCCAGCAGCTACAGGGAGAGATCCTACGAGCAGTACTTC. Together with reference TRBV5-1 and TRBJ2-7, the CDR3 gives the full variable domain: KAGVTQTPRYLIKTRGQQVTLSCSPISGHRSVSWYQQTPGQGLQFLFEYFSETQRNKGNFPGRFSGRQFSNSRSEMNVSTLELGDSALYLCASSYRERSYEQYFGPGTRLTVT.

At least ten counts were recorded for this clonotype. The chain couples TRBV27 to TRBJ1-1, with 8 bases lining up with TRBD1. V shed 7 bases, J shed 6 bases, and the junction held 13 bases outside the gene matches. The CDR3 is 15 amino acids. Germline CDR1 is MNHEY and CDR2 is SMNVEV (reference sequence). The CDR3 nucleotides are TGTGCCAGCAATGCGATCAGGGGGCTCTGGTCTGAAGCTTTCTTT. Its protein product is CASNAIRGLWSEAFF.

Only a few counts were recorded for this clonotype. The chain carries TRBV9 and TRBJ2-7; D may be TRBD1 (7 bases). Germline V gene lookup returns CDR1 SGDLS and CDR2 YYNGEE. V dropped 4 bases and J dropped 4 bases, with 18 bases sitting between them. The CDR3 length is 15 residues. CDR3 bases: TGTGCCAGCAGCCCCCTTACCAGGGGGACTTACGAGCAGTACTTC. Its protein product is CASSPLTRGTYEQYF.

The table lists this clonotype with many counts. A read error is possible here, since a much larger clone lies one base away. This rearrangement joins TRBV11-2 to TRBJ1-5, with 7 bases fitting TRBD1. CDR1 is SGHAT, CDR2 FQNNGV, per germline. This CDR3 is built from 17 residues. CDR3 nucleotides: TGTGCCAGCAGGGTAACAGGGGACGGCTATAGCAGTCAGCCCCAGCATTTT. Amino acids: CASRVTGDGYSSQPQHF. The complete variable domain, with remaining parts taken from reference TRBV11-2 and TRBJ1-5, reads EAGVAQSPRYKIIEKRQSVAFWCNPISGHATLYWYQQILGQGPKLLIQFQNNGVVDDSQLPKDRFSAERLKGVDSTLKIQPAKLEDSAVYLCASRVTGDGYSSQPQHFGDGTRLSIL.

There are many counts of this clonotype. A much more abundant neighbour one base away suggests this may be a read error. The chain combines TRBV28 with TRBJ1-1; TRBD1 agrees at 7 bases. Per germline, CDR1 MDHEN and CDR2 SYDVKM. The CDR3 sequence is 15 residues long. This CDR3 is CASSLTQGEGTEALF. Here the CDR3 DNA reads TGTGCCAGCAGTTTAACCCAGGGGGAGGGTACTGAAGCTCTCTTT.

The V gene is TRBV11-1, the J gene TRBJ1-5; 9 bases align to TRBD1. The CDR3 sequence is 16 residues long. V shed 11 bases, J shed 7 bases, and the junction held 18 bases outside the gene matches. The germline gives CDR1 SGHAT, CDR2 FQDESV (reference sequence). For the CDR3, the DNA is TGTGCCGTCCAGCCCCCCCCGGGACAGGGTGGCCAGCCCCAGCATTTT. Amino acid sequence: CAVQPPPGQGGQPQHF.

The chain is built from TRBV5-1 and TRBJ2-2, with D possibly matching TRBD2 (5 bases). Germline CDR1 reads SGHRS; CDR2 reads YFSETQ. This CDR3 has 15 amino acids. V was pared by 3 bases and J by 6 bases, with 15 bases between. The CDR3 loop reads CASSSKSGIPGELFF. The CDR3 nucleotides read TGCGCCAGCAGCTCCAAAAGCGGAATACCCGGGGAGCTGTTTTTT.

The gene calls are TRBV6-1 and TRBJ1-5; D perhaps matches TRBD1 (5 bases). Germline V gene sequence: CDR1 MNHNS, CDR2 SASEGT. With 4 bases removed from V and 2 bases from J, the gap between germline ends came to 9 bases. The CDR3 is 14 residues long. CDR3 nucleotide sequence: TGTGCCAGCAGTGGGGGGTTTGGCAATCAGCCCCAGCATTTT. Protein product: CASSGGFGNQPQHF.

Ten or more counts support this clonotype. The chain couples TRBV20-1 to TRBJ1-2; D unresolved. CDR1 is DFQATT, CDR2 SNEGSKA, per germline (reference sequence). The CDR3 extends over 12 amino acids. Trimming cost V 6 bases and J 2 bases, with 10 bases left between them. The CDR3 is CSAKGGNYGYTF. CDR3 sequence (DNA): TGCAGTGCCAAAGGAGGAAACTATGGCTACACCTTC.

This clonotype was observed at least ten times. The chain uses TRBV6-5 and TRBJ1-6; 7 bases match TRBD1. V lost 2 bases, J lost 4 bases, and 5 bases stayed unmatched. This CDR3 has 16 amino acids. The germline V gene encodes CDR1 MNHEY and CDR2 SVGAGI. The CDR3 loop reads CASSYVPQGYNSPLHF. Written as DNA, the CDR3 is TGTGCCAGCAGTTACGTCCCACAGGGGTATAATTCACCCCTCCACTTT.

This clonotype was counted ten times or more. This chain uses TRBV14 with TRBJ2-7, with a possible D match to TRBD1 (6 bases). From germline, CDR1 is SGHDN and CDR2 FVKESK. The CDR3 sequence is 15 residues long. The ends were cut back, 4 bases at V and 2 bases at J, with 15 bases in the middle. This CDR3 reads CASSPPGHPTYEQYF. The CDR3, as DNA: TGTGCCAGCAGCCCACCGGGACACCCCACCTACGAGCAGTACTTC.

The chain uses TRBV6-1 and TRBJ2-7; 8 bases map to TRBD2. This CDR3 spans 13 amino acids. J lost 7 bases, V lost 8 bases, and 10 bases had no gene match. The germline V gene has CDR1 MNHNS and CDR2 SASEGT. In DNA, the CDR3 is TGTGCCAGCGGGGGGACTAGTGCCCGAGAGCAGTACTTC. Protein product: CASGGTSAREQYF.

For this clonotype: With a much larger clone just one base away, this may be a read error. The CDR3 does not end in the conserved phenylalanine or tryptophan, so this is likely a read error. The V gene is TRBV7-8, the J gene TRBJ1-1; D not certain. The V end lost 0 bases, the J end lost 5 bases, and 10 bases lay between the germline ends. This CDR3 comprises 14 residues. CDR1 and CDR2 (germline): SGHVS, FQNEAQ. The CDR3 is CASSLAGSRTEAFS. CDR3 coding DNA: TGTGCCAGCAGCTTAGCAGGCAGCCGGACTGAAGCTTTCTCT.

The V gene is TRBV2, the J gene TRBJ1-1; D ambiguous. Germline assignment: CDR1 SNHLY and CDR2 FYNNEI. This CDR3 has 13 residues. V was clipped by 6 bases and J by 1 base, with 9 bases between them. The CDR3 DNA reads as TGTGCCAGCAGCAACGACAAGAACACTGAAGCTTTCTTT. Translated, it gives CASSNDKNTEAFF. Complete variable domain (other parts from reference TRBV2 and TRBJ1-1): EPEVTQTPSHQVTQMGQEVILRCVPISNHLYFYWYRQILGQKVEFLVSFYNNEISEKSEIFDDQFSVERPDGSNFTLKIRSTKLEDSAMYFCASSNDKNTEAFFGQGTRLTVV.

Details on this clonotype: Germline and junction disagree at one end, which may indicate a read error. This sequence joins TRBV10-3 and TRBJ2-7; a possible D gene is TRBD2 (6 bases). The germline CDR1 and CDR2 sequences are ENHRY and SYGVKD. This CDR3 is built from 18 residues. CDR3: CTISDGRGRKVLFSEQYF. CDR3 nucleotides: TGTACCATCAGTGATGGGCGAGGGAGGAAAGTATTATTTAGCGAGCAGTACTTC.

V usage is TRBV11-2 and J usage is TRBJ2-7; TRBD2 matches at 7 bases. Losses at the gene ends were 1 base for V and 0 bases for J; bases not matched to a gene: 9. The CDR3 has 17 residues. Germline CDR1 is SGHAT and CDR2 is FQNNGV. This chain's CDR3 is CASSLVSERGSSYEQYF. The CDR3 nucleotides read TGTGCCAGCAGCTTAGTGTCGGAGCGGGGAAGCTCCTACGAGCAGTACTTC.

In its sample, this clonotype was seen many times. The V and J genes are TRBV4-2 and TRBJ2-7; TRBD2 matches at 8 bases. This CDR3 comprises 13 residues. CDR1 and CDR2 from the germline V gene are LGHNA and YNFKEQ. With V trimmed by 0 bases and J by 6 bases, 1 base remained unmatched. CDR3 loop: CASSQDTSGEQYF. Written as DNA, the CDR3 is TGTGCCAGCAGCCAAGATACTAGCGGCGAGCAGTACTTC.

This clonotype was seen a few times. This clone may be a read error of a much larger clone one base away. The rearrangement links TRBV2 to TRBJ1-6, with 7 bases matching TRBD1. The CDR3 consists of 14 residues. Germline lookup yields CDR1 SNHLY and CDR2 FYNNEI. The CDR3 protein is CASSGDRINSHLHF. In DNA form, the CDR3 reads TGTGCCAGCAGTGGGGACAGAATCAATTCACACCTCCACTTT.

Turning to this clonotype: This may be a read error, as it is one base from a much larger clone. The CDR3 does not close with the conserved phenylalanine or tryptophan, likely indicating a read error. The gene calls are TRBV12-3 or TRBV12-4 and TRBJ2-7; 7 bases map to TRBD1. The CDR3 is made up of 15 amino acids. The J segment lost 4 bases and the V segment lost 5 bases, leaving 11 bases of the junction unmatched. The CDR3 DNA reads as TGTGCCAGCAGTCCCCCCCGGGACAGTAAATACGAGCAGTACTAC. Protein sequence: CASSPPRDSKYEQYY.

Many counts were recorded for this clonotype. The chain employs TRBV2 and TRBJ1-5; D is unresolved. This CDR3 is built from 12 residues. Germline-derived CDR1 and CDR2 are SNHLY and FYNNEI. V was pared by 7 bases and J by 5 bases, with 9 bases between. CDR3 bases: TGTGCCAGCACGAGGACCGATCAGCCCCAGCATTTT. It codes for CASTRTDQPQHF.

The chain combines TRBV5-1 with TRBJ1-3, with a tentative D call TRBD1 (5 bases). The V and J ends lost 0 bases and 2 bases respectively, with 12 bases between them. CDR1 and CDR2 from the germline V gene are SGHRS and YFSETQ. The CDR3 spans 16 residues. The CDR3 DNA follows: TGCGCCAGCAGCTTGGCGGGGACTACTCCTGGAAACACCATATATTTT. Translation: CASSLAGTTPGNTIYF. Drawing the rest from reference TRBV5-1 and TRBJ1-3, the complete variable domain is KAGVTQTPRYLIKTRGQQVTLSCSPISGHRSVSWYQQTPGQGLQFLFEYFSETQRNKGNFPGRFSGRQFSNSRSEMNVSTLELGDSALYLCASSLAGTTPGNTIYFGEGSWLTVV.